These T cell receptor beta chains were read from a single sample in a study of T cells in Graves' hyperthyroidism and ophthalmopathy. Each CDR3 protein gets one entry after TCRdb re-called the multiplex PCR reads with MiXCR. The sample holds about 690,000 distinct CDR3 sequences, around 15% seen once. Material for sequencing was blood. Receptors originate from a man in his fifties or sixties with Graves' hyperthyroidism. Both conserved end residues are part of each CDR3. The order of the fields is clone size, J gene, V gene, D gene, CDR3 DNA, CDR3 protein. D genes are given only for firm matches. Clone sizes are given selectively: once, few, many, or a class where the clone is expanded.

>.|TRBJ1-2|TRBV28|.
TGTGCCAGTGGGACATTGGAAAGCTATGGCTACACCTTC
CASGTLESYGYTF
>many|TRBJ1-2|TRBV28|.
TGTGCCAGCAGCCCTTCACTTGGGGTTATAGGCTACACCTTC
CASSPSLGVIGYTF
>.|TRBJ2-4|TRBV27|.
TGTGCCAGCAGTCAGGGGCAGGGAAAAGGTCTTTTAGCCAAAAACATTCAGTACTTC
CASSQGQGKGLLAKNIQYF
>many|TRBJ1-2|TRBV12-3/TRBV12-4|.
TGTGCCAGCAGTTTCCTTTTTGAGACCCTTAACTATGGCTACACCTTC
CASSFLFETLNYGYTF
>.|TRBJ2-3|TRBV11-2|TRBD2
TGTGCCAGCAACACCGGACTAGCGGGAGGGCGTGGAGATACGCAGTATTTT
CASNTGLAGGRGDTQYF
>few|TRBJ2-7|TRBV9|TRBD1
TGTGCCAGCAGCGTAGGGGTGGGACAGGGGGCCTACGAGCAGTACTTC
CASSVGVGQGAYEQYF
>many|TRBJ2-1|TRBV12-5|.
TGTGCTAGTGGTTTCGGGGCTCGCTACAATGAGCAGTTCTTC
CASGFGARYNEQFF
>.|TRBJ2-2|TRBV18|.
TGTGCCACGCGGAGGGAGTCGACCAGCATCGGCACCGGGGAGCTGTTTTTT
CATRRESTSIGTGELFF
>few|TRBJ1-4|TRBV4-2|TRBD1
TGTGCCAGCAGCCCCGGACAGGGGGCTGAAAAACTGTTTTTT
CASSPGQGAEKLFF
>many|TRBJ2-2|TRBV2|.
TGTGCCAGCAGTGCCGACAGCCACAAAAACACCGGGGAGCTGTTTTTT
CASSADSHKNTGELFF
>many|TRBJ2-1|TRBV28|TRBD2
TGTGCCAGCAGTTTGTCTGGCGGGAGAAGGAATGAGCAGTTCTTC
CASSLSGGRRNEQFF
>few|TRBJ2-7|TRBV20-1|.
TGCAGTGCCCCATCACACGAGGCCTACGAGCAGTACTTC
CSAPSHEAYEQYF
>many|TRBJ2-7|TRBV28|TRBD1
TGTGCCAGCAGCTCGCCAGGGGGCCGCTACGAGCAGTACTTC
CASSSPGGRYEQYF
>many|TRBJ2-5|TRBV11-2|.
TGTGCCAGCAGCTTAGAAAGGGGATTGGAAGAGACCCAGTACTTC
CASSLERGLEETQYF
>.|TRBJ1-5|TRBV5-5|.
TGTGCCAGCAGCTTGCTGCAGAGCAATCAGCCCCAGCATTTT
CASSLLQSNQPQHF
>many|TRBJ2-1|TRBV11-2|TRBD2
TGTGCCAGCACCCCCTTTGCGGGAGGTGGCAATGAGCAGTTCTTC
CASTPFAGGGNEQFF
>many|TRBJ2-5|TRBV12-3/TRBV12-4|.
TGTGCCAGCACGGTCTCTAGCAGTCAAGAGACCCAGTACTTC
CASTVSSSQETQYF
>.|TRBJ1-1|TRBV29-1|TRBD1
TGCAGCGTGTCCGGGACAGGGAAGATGAACACTGAAGCTTTCTTT
CSVSGTGKMNTEAFF
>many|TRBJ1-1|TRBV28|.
TGTGCCAGCAGGGTATTACAGCAGAACACTGAAGCTTTCTTT
CASRVLQQNTEAFF
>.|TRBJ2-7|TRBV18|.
TGTGCCAGCTCACCACGGAAGGGTTCGGGCGAGCAGTACTTC
CASSPRKGSGEQYF
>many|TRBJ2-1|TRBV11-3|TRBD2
TGTGCCAGCAGCTTAGACCTAGCGGGAGGTTTCAATGAGCAGTTCTTC
CASSLDLAGGFNEQFF
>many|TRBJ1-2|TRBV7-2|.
TGTGCCAGCAGCTTCGCAGGGATGGCGGATGGCTACACCTTC
CASSFAGMADGYTF
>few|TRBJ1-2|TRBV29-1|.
TGCAGCGCCTGGGACATCTCTGGCTACACCTTC
CSAWDISGYTF